These 17 T cell receptor beta chains were sequenced from one sample in a study of T-cell memory formation after mild COVID-19. TCRdb itself ran the 5' RACE reads through MiXCR, one entry per CDR3 protein. This sample has roughly 340,000 distinct CDR3 sequences, with around a sixth found just once. The sequenced sample consisted of PBMCs or a T cell subset sorted from them (not recorded which). All receptors derive from a man aged 18 to 30 who had mild COVID-19 (a few samples of this study predate the infection). Cell type and time point are not known.

This clonotype turned up a few times. The CDR3 loop reads CASSLSATGEVGETQYF. CDR3 in DNA: TGTGCCAGCAGCCTCTCAGCGACGGGGGAAGTCGGAGAGACCCAGTACTTC. The J gene is TRBJ2-5, the V gene TRBV7-9; a weak D match, TRBD2 (6 bases). Trimming pared 5 bases from V and 4 bases from J, leaving 23 bases between. Germline CDR1 SEHNR, CDR2 FQNEAQ (reference sequence). CDR3 length: 17 amino acids.

This sequence joins TRBV7-2 and TRBJ2-3, with D unclear. The CDR3 extends over 15 amino acids. The V end was cut by 2 bases, the J end by 2 bases, with 11 bases between. The germline CDR1 and CDR2 sequences are SGHTA and FQGNSA. CDR3: CASSLKVGTTDTQYF. The CDR3 coding sequence is TGTGCCAGCAGCTTAAAGGTTGGAACCACAGATACGCAGTATTTT.

This clonotype turned up a few times. The chain couples TRBV28 to TRBJ2-1, with TRBD2 matching over 7 bases. In germline, CDR1 is MDHEN, CDR2 SYDVKM. The CDR3 consists of 16 residues. After removal of 0 bases from V and 2 bases from J, the junction contained 4 bases not matched to a gene. The CDR3, as DNA: TGTGCCAGCAGTTTATGGTCGGGGGGAACCTACAATGAGCAGTTCTTC. This encodes CASSLWSGGTYNEQFF.

This clonotype was counted a few times. V is TRBV24-1 and J is TRBJ2-2; 13 nucleotides align to TRBD2. Germline V lookup: CDR1 KGHDR, CDR2 SFDVKD. J was trimmed by 4 bases and V by 3 bases; bases with no gene match: 7. The CDR3 length is 18 residues. The CDR3 reads CATSDPRTSGGITGELFF. Here the CDR3 DNA reads TGTGCCACCAGTGATCCCAGGACTAGCGGGGGAATCACCGGGGAGCTGTTTTTT.

This clonotype has a handful of counts. The chain joins TRBV12-3 or TRBV12-4 to TRBJ1-6; D uncertain. V lost 0 bases and J lost 6, with 6 bases in between. The CDR3 totals 14 residues. The CDR3 spells CASSLATANSPLHF. CDR3 in DNA: TGTGCCAGCAGTTTAGCGACGGCTAATTCACCCCTCCACTTT.

This clonotype has just a few counts. The chain combines TRBV20-1 with TRBJ1-2; TRBD1 might be the D (5 bases). Per germline, CDR1 DFQATT and CDR2 SNEGSKA (reference sequence). Deletions cut 3 bases from V and 7 bases from J, with 12 bases between. The CDR3 sequence is 12 residues long. The CDR3 DNA follows: TGCAGTGCTAGCAGGGTAGAGGGTGGCTACACCTTC. As protein: CSASRVEGGYTF.

J is TRBJ2-3 and V is TRBV7-9; 7 nucleotides line up with TRBD1. J lost 7 bases, V lost 5 bases, and 3 bases had no gene match. The CDR3 has 12 residues. Per the germline V gene, CDR1 is SEHNR and CDR2 is FQNEAQ (reference sequence). For the CDR3, the DNA is TGTGCCAGCAGCATGACAGGGAATACGCAGTATTTT. Translation gives CASSMTGNTQYF.

The sample holds a few counts of this clonotype. This chain uses TRBV7-2 with TRBJ2-1, with D possibly being TRBD2 (6 bases). Germline-derived CDR1 and CDR2 are SGHTA and FQGNSA. The CDR3 is 15 amino acids. V was clipped by 5 bases and J by 7 bases, with 18 bases between them. CDR3 in amino acids: CASSPWAREVNEQFF. The DNA for the CDR3 is TGTGCCAGCAGCCCATGGGCCAGGGAGGTTAATGAGCAGTTCTTC.

The sample holds a few counts of this clonotype. The V call is TRBV6-6, the J call TRBJ1-1; TRBD1 is a possible D gene (5 bases). The CDR3 totals 15 residues. Trimming shortened V by 5 bases and J by 4 bases, and 17 bases separated the two germline ends. The germline gives CDR1 MNHNY, CDR2 SVGAGI (reference sequence). In DNA form, the CDR3 reads TGTGCCAGCAGTCGCGGTTCGGCAGGGATCACTGAAGCTTTCTTT. It translates to CASSRGSAGITEAFF.

J is TRBJ1-5 and V is TRBV2, with D uncertain. The CDR3 has 13 amino acids. V lost 2 bases and J lost 7, with 9 bases in between. The germline gives CDR1 SNHLY, CDR2 FYNNEI. CDR3 protein: CASSESTVQPQHF. The DNA of the CDR3 is TGTGCCAGCAGTGAATCTACGGTGCAGCCCCAGCATTTT.

The V call is TRBV5-4, the J call TRBJ2-7; D is undetermined. Germline CDR1 is SGHNT and CDR2 is YYREEE (reference sequence). Trimming took off 1 base at V and 1 base at J, with 6 bases between the two ends. The CDR3 is 13 amino acids. Written as DNA, the CDR3 is TGTGCCAGCAGCTTGTGGGGATCCTACGAGCAGTACGTC. Protein: CASSLWGSYEQYV.

This clonotype has only a few counts. J is TRBJ2-1 and V is TRBV20-1, with 11 bases fitting TRBD2. Germline loops: CDR1 DFQATT, CDR2 SNEGSKA (reference sequence). This CDR3 spans 15 amino acids. V lost 2 bases, J lost 9 bases, and 9 bases stayed unmatched. CDR3 loop: CSARTATSGDSEQFF. DNA of the CDR3: TGCAGTGCTAGAACGGCGACTAGCGGGGACTCTGAGCAGTTCTTC.

This clonotype has a handful of counts. The junction shows a germline mismatch at one end, possibly a read error. V usage is TRBV7-9 and J usage is TRBJ1-2; no clear D gene. This CDR3 spans 12 amino acids. Germline assignment: CDR1 SEHNR and CDR2 FQNEAQ (reference sequence). CDR3 sequence (DNA): TGTGCCAGCAGCTTAGAGAACTCTGGCTACACCTTC. Amino acids: CASSLENSGYTF.

The chain recombines TRBV20-1 with TRBJ1-2, with D possibly being TRBD1 (6 bases). The CDR3 is 18 amino acids. With 2 bases removed from V and 0 bases from J, the gap between germline ends came to 22 bases. CDR1 is DFQATT and CDR2 is SNEGSKA in the germline V gene (reference sequence). The CDR3 nucleotides are TGCAGTGCTAGACCTTACAGGGTAACGCTCAAGCCTAACTATGGCTACACCTTC. It translates to CSARPYRVTLKPNYGYTF.

This clonotype was recorded many times. The chain carries TRBV7-2 and TRBJ1-6; D is undetermined. This CDR3 is built from 13 residues. The V end was cut by 4 bases, the J end by 7 bases, with 8 bases between. Germline V gene lookup returns CDR1 SGHTA and CDR2 FQGNSA. CDR3 nucleotides: TGTGCCAGCAGCTCGGCCCCAAATTCACCCCTCCACTTT. Its protein product is CASSSAPNSPLHF.

This clonotype was seen more than once but under ten times. This chain links TRBV12-3 or TRBV12-4 with TRBJ2-7; maybe TRBD2 (5 bases). V was pared by 3 bases and J by 5 bases, with 8 bases between. This CDR3 has 12 amino acids. The CDR3 protein is CASSFRRDEQYF. In nucleotides, the CDR3 is TGTGCCAGCAGTTTTAGGCGGGACGAGCAGTACTTC.

V usage is TRBV11-2 and J usage is TRBJ1-3; no definite D call. Trimming cost V 5 bases and J 0 bases, with 14 bases left between them. Looked up from germline, CDR1 is SGHAT and CDR2 is FQNNGV. This CDR3 is built from 16 residues. CDR3 amino acids: CASSQDTGLSGNTIYF. CDR3 DNA: TGTGCCAGCAGCCAAGATACGGGTCTCTCTGGAAACACCATATATTTT.